These 8 T cell receptor beta chains were all obtained from the same sample, sequenced in a study of OX40 agonist ivuxolimab in advanced cancers. Clones were read by immunoSEQ multiplex PCR, and TCRdb kept only the in-frame ones, dropping some. The sample has roughly 77,000 clones; just under 95% are singletons. This sample comprised CD4+ or CD8+ T cells sorted from blood, obtained in a trial of the OX40 agonist ivuxolimab. The receptors stem from an adult with an advanced solid tumor such as melanoma, head and neck, liver or kidney cancer.

The V call is TRBV11-3, the J call TRBJ2-7; D is undetermined. The length of the CDR3 is 12 residues. Looked up from germline, CDR1 is SGHNT and CDR2 is YENEEA. V lost 4 bases to trimming and J lost 6 bases, with 10 bases between them. This CDR3 reads CASSSTPLEQYF. The CDR3 DNA reads as TGTGCCAGCAGCTCTACCCCCCTCGAGCAGTACTTC.

The genes are TRBV5-1 and TRBJ2-1, with a weak D call TRBD1 (6 bases). The CDR3 consists of 15 residues. Trimming shortened V by 0 bases and J by 13 bases, and 20 bases separated the two germline ends. Germline V gives CDR1 SGHRS, CDR2 YFSETQ. CDR3 DNA: TGCGCCAGCAGCTTGGGGGGGCCTACACTGGACAGACAGTTCTTC. Encoded protein: CASSLGGPTLDRQFF.

The chain employs TRBV18 and TRBJ2-7; 7 bases agree with TRBD1. The junction had 13 bases not matched to a gene; V was cut back by 3 bases and J by 5 bases. Germline V gene sequence: CDR1 KGHSH, CDR2 LQKENI. The CDR3 loop spans 16 amino acids. In DNA form, the CDR3 reads TGTGCCAGCTCACCTAAAGACAGGGTCGATAAGAACGAGCAGTACTTC. Its protein product is CASSPKDRVDKNEQYF.

J is TRBJ2-7 and V is TRBV7-6; the D gene is possibly TRBD1 (5 bases). The germline V gene encodes CDR1 SGHVS and CDR2 FNYEAQ. The CDR3 runs to 12 residues. V was shortened by 8 bases and J by 5 bases, with 13 bases between the two germline ends. This CDR3 reads CASGRAGHEQYF. The CDR3 nucleotides are TGTGCCAGCGGCAGGGCAGGGCACGAGCAGTACTTC. Looking up the rest from reference TRBV7-6 and TRBJ2-7 gives the full variable domain: GAGVSQSPRYKVTKRGQDVALRCDPISGHVSLYWYRQALGQGPEFLTYFNYEAQQDKSGLPNDRFSAERPEGSISTLTIQRTEQRDSAMYRCASGRAGHEQYFGPGTRLTVT.

The chain recombines TRBV11-2 with TRBJ1-5; D unresolved. V was pared by 1 base and J by 1 base, with 2 bases between. This CDR3 comprises 13 residues. Germline V gene sequence: CDR1 SGHAT, CDR2 FQNNGV. CDR3 DNA: TGTGCCAGCAGCTTAGTCAGCAATCAGCCCCAGCATTTT. This gives the protein CASSLVSNQPQHF.

Regarding this clone: This same CDR3 is encoded by further DNA sequences in the sample. The chain combines TRBV5-6 with TRBJ1-1; tentative D call: TRBD1 (5 bases). The germline gives CDR1 SGHDT, CDR2 YYEEEE. CDR3 length: 13 residues. Trimming took 1 base from V and 4 from J, leaving 8 bases between them. CDR3 sequence: CASSLQGGTEAFF. CDR3 DNA sequence: TGTGCCAGCAGCTTGCAGGGAGGCACTGAAGCTTTCTTT.

The chain is built from TRBV5-6 and TRBJ1-2, with 7 bases matching TRBD1. Per germline, CDR1 SGHDT and CDR2 YYEEEE. V was pared by 1 base and J by 6 bases, with 9 bases of the junction left unmatched. The CDR3 runs 15 residues. In DNA, the CDR3 is TGTGCCAGCAGCTTGCTTGCGGCAGGGGGAGATGGCTACACCTTC. Encoded protein: CASSLLAAGGDGYTF.

The chain couples TRBV7-8 to TRBJ1-2; D ambiguous. The CDR3 extends over 14 amino acids. Germline V CDR1 and CDR2: SGHVS, FQNEAQ. V was cut by 4 bases and J by 3 bases, with 12 bases left in between. For the CDR3, the DNA is TGTGCCAGCAGCTCTTCCGCCAGCTACTATGGCTACACCTTC. It codes for CASSSSASYYGYTF. Drawing the rest from reference TRBV7-8 and TRBJ1-2, the complete variable domain is GAGVSQSPRYKVAKRGQDVALRCDPISGHVSLFWYQQALGQGPEFLTYFQNEAQLDKSGLPSDRFFAERPEGSVSTLKIQRTQQEDSAVYLCASSSSASYYGYTFGSGTRLTVV.